This T cell receptor beta chain was observed in a study of shared clonotypes between healthy human individuals. For this clone: The antigen remains undetermined.

Findings and limits, study-wide: A reduction in generation probabilities was seen for non-shared clonotypes relative to those shared by all four donors. Read depth was anticipated to influence clonotype sharing among donors.

Assay execution proceeded at the deep level. The method was immunoSEQ multiplex PCR; TCRdb's version includes in-frame clones alone and lacks a portion of them. The table includes roughly 1,800,000 clones, about 95% detected once. Germline loops: CDR1 MNHEY, CDR2 SVGAGI. V lost 2 bases and J lost 5, with 9 bases in between. The CDR3 runs to 14 residues. CD8 cells classed as naive were CD45RO-negative and positively selected for CCR7, excluding terminally differentiated effector memory CD45RA+ cells. All participating donors were Caucasian adults from Nashville, Tennessee. This receptor was identified in a young man in good health. V is TRBV6-5 and J is TRBJ2-2; D call uncertain. Input material: naive CD8+ T cells sorted from blood. CDR3 protein: CASSYTQLTGELFF. The CDR3 nucleotides read TGTGCCAGCAGTTACACCCAGTTGACCGGGGAGCTGTTTTTT.